What follows are 14 T cell receptor beta chains derived from one specimen sequenced in a study of T cells in localized non-small cell lung cancer. The protocol was immunoSEQ multiplex PCR, while the TCRdb copy is restricted to in-frame clones and leaves out a portion. The table has under 65,000 clones, approximately 83% seen once. Sample: peripheral blood, taken before any cancer treatment. Receptors were obtained from a female donor older than 55 with stage II squamous cell lung carcinoma.

A few counts support this clone. The rearrangement joins TRBV12-5 to TRBJ1-1; no firm D call. Germline values: CDR1 LGHNT, CDR2 FRNRAP. The V end was cut by 1 base, the J end by 0 bases, with 12 bases between. The CDR3 consists of 16 residues. The CDR3 spells CASGLGRVNMNTEAFF. In nucleotides, the CDR3 is TGTGCTAGTGGTTTGGGGAGGGTAAATATGAACACTGAAGCTTTCTTT.

The gene calls are TRBV5-4 and TRBJ1-2; a possible D gene is TRBD1 (5 bases). The CDR3 extends over 15 amino acids. Germline V gene sequence: CDR1 SGHNT, CDR2 YYREEE (reference sequence). Trimming removed 4 bases from V and 7 bases from J, with 20 bases in between. In nucleotides, the CDR3 is TGTGCCAGCAGCCCCGGGGGAGGGACCATTGGTGGCTACACCTTC. It encodes CASSPGGGTIGGYTF.

This rearrangement joins TRBV18 to TRBJ1-1; 10 bases match TRBD1. The CDR3 totals 16 residues. The trim removed 3 bases at V and 1 base at J, leaving 5 bases unmatched. From germline, CDR1 is KGHSH and CDR2 LQKENI. CDR3 bases: TGTGCCAGCTCACCCAAGGGACAGGGGCAGAACACTGAAGCTTTCTTT. Its protein product is CASSPKGQGQNTEAFF.

The chain employs TRBV5-8 and TRBJ2-3; 7 nucleotides agree with TRBD1. J lost 0 bases, V lost 4 bases, and 8 bases had no gene match. CDR3 length: 16 residues. The germline V gene encodes CDR1 SGHTS and CDR2 YDEGEE. DNA of the CDR3: TGTGCCAGCAGCCAGGGACAGTTACTTAGCACAGATACGCAGTATTTT. This codes for CASSQGQLLSTDTQYF.

The J gene is TRBJ2-7, the V gene TRBV5-1; TRBD2 matches 8 bases. Losses at the gene ends were 4 bases for V and 7 bases for J; bases not matched to a gene: 7. CDR3 length equals 13 residues. Germline CDR1 reads SGHRS; CDR2 reads YFSETQ. In nucleotides, the CDR3 is TGCGCCAGCAGCCCCGGGGGGGCAGGGGAGCAGTACTTC. Amino acids: CASSPGGAGEQYF.

This clone has just a few counts. The rearrangement links TRBV19 to TRBJ2-3, with 8 bases identical to TRBD1. CDR3 length equals 15 residues. Germline-derived CDR1 and CDR2 are LNHDA and SQIVND (reference sequence). Trimming removed 6 bases from V and 1 base from J; junction bases left unmatched: 6. The DNA of the CDR3 is TGTGCCAGTAGCACGACAGGGGTGGGCACAGATACGCAGTATTTT. It translates to CASSTTGVGTDTQYF.

The V call is TRBV5-1, the J call TRBJ1-1; possible D gene TRBD1, 5 bases. CDR3 size: 14 residues. The germline gives CDR1 SGHRS, CDR2 YFSETQ. With 0 bases removed from V and 4 bases from J, the gap between germline ends came to 10 bases. The CDR3 nucleotides read TGCGCCAGCAGCTTGGGGCAGGGCTTCACTGAAGCTTTCTTT. Residues: CASSLGQGFTEAFF.

This clone has only one observation. This rearrangement joins TRBV10-3 to TRBJ1-6; D remains unclear. This CDR3 region has 18 residues. CDR1 and CDR2 (germline): ENHRY, SYGVKD. V was cut by 0 bases and J by 5 bases, with 17 bases left in between. CDR3 protein: CAISESQVAALNNSPLHF. The CDR3 region has the DNA TGTGCCATCAGTGAGTCTCAGGTCGCGGCGCTTAATAATTCACCCCTCCACTTT.

The chain carries TRBV9 and TRBJ1-2; 10 bases fit TRBD1. V was clipped by 4 bases and J by 4 bases; unmatched bases: 7. From germline, CDR1 is SGDLS and CDR2 YYNGEE. The length of the CDR3 is 15 residues. CDR3 sequence: CASSPGTGESYGYTF. In nucleotides, the CDR3 is TGTGCCAGCAGCCCCGGGACAGGGGAAAGCTATGGCTACACCTTC.

The J gene is TRBJ1-6, the V gene TRBV6-4; D gene ambiguous. Trimming shortened V by 3 bases and J by 4 bases, and 16 bases separated the two germline ends. There are 17 residues in the CDR3. Looked up from germline, CDR1 is MRHNA and CDR2 is SNTAGT. CDR3 amino acids: CASSEGRDQKYNSPLHF. DNA for the CDR3: TGTGCCAGCAGTGAGGGGAGGGATCAAAAATATAATTCACCCCTCCACTTT.

The rearrangement links TRBV7-2 to TRBJ1-3; D is ambiguous. Germline values: CDR1 SGHTA, CDR2 FQGNSA. V dropped 5 bases and J dropped 0 bases, with 11 bases sitting between them. This CDR3 is built from 15 residues. The CDR3 sequence: CASSPDWYSGNTIYF. In DNA, the CDR3 is TGTGCCAGCAGCCCGGACTGGTACTCTGGAAACACCATATATTTT.

The chain is built from TRBV7-9 and TRBJ1-5; 10 bases fit TRBD1. Germline V CDR1 and CDR2: SEHNR, FQNEAQ (reference sequence). With V trimmed by 5 bases and J by 1 base, 2 bases remained unmatched. The CDR3 runs 15 residues. The CDR3 sequence is CASSRQGASNQPQHF. The CDR3 coding sequence is TGTGCCAGCAGCCGACAGGGGGCGAGCAATCAGCCCCAGCATTTT.

The rearrangement uses TRBV27 and TRBJ2-7; no clear D. The CDR3 has 16 amino acids. Germline V gene lookup returns CDR1 MNHEY and CDR2 SMNVEV (reference sequence). The V and J ends lost 5 bases and 3 bases respectively, with 20 bases between them. The CDR3 sequence is CASSNRSETALYEQYF. DNA for the CDR3: TGTGCCAGCAGTAACCGATCGGAAACCGCGCTCTACGAGCAGTACTTC.

This chain joins TRBV10-3 and TRBJ1-2; D is unresolved. CDR3 length equals 14 residues. The germline V gene has CDR1 ENHRY and CDR2 SYGVKD. Trimming pared 0 bases from V and 5 bases from J, leaving 10 bases between. The chain's CDR3 is CAISESEVSYGYTF. The CDR3 nucleotides are TGTGCCATCAGTGAGTCCGAAGTGTCTTATGGCTACACCTTC.